The 3 T cell receptor beta chains below all came from one sample that was sequenced in a study of shared clonotypes between healthy human individuals. Clones were sequenced by immunoSEQ multiplex PCR, and TCRdb holds only the in-frame ones, with some missing. The table lists about 2 million clones, 85% to 95% of them singletons. Sequencing was performed on naive CD4+ T cells sorted from blood. Subset denoted: CD45RA+ positively selected. Receptor source: a man younger than 35 in good health.

This chain links TRBV7-2 with TRBJ2-3; 13 bases agree with TRBD2. Trimming at V came to 3 bases and at J to 4 bases, leaving 10 bases not matched to a gene. The CDR3 sequence is 18 residues long. Germline V gene lookup returns CDR1 SGHTA and CDR2 FQGNSA. The CDR3 here is CASSFPLGLAGDADTQYF. The CDR3 DNA sequence: TGTGCCAGCAGCTTCCCACTTGGACTAGCGGGAGACGCAGATACGCAGTATTTT. The entire variable domain, with the rest obtained from reference TRBV7-2 and TRBJ2-3, is as follows: GAGVSQSPSNKVTEKGKDVELRCDPISGHTALYWYRQSLGQGLEFLIYFQGNSAPDKSGLPSDRFSAERTGGSVSTLTIQRTQQEDSAVYLCASSFPLGLAGDADTQYFGPGTRLTVL.

This chain joins TRBV6-5 and TRBJ2-7; 9 nucleotides align to TRBD1. With V trimmed by 8 bases and J by 2 bases, 4 bases remained unmatched. There are 13 residues in the CDR3. Germline CDR1 reads MNHEY; CDR2 reads SVGAGI. The CDR3 is CASAGDRAYEQYF. CDR3 DNA sequence: TGTGCCAGCGCGGGGGACAGGGCCTACGAGCAGTACTTC.

The chain links TRBV2 to TRBJ2-3; 10 bases are a match to TRBD2. The CDR3 sequence is 14 residues long. CDR1 is SNHLY, CDR2 FYNNEI, per germline. As DNA, the CDR3 is TGTGCTTCGGGGCTAGCGGGGGTGACAGATACGCAGTATTTT. This gives the protein CASGLAGVTDTQYF.